The 23 T cell receptor beta chains below all came from one sample that was sequenced in a study of regulatory T cells in long-lasting Graves disease. TCR beta libraries were built with iRepertoire HTBI primers and Arm-PCR of CDR3 regions. MiXCR, run by TCRdb on the multiplex PCR reads, gives a single entry per CDR3 protein. The data show 500,000 or so distinct CDR3 sequences, roughly 15% seen once. The time point was: newly diagnosed GD, antithyroid drugs for less than 3 months. With RNA extracted from PBMCs as input, the TCR library was made. In addition, the sample was reused for a study of T cells in Graves' hyperthyroidism and ophthalmopathy.

Sequenced material: peripheral blood mononuclear cells (PBMCs), taken at new diagnosis, from a patient treated with antithyroid drugs. The receptor set was obtained from a woman between 45 and 60 years old with Graves disease.

Regarding this clonotype: This may arise from a read error, as a much more abundant clone is one base away. This chain connects TRBV3-1 to TRBJ2-5; 10 bases are a match to TRBD1. The J call is uncertain, as TRBJ2-1 better fits the DNA end. CDR3 length equals 16 residues. The germline V gene encodes CDR1 LGHDT and CDR2 YNNKEL (reference sequence). CDR3 sequence: CASSPPGTGAPNEQFF. The CDR3 DNA follows: TGTGCCAGCTCACCTCCCGGGACAGGGGCCCCCAATGAGCAGTTCTTC.

The chain uses TRBV12-3 or TRBV12-4 and TRBJ2-7, with 7 bases fitting TRBD2. The CDR3 is 16 amino acids. Losses at the gene ends were 5 bases for V and 0 bases for J; bases not matched to a gene: 10. In DNA, the CDR3 is TGTGCCAGCAGTGGGTGGGAGGGAAAGGGCTCCTACGAGCAGTACTTC. It codes for CASSGWEGKGSYEQYF.

This clonotype came up a few times. The rearrangement uses TRBV4-1 and TRBJ2-7, with 12 nucleotides matching TRBD2. The germline V gene encodes CDR1 MGHRA and CDR2 YSYEKL. Trimming removed 4 bases from V and 6 bases from J; junction bases left unmatched: 7. The CDR3 is made up of 15 amino acids. The CDR3 here is CASSRLAGVRSEQYF. The DNA for the CDR3 is TGCGCCAGCAGCCGACTAGCGGGAGTTAGGAGCGAGCAGTACTTC.

Worth noting for this clonotype: A much larger clone lies a single base off, so this may be a read error. CDR3 nucleotides: TGTGCCAGCAGCCCTAGAAGACTAGCGGGCAGGGGATACAATGAGCAGCTCTTC. It yields the protein CASSPRRLAGRGYNEQLF. This chain links TRBV7-9 with TRBJ2-1; 10 bases are a match to TRBD2. Germline CDR1 SEHNR, CDR2 FQNEAQ (reference sequence). This CDR3 contains 18 residues.

This clonotype was counted many times. The chain is built from TRBV5-1 and TRBJ1-5, with unresolved D. Germline lookup yields CDR1 SGHRS and CDR2 YFSETQ. The CDR3 consists of 13 residues. Trimming removed 0 bases at V and 3 bases at J, with 4 bases between. The CDR3 DNA sequence: TGCGCCAGCAGCTTGGATACCAATCAGCCCCAGCATTTT. Amino acids: CASSLDTNQPQHF. Drawing the rest from reference TRBV5-1 and TRBJ1-5, the complete variable domain is KAGVTQTPRYLIKTRGQQVTLSCSPISGHRSVSWYQQTPGQGLQFLFEYFSETQRNKGNFPGRFSGRQFSNSRSEMNVSTLELGDSALYLCASSLDTNQPQHFGDGTRLSIL.

In this sample, this clonotype turned up a few times. This chain uses TRBV19 with TRBJ2-1; no clear D gene. The CDR3 is made up of 14 amino acids. The V end lost 9 bases, the J end lost 9 bases, and 21 bases lay between the germline ends. The germline V gene has CDR1 LNHDA and CDR2 SQIVND (reference sequence). The CDR3: CASFPGGASVEQFF. CDR3 coding DNA: TGTGCCAGCTTCCCCGGCGGCGCCAGCGTTGAGCAGTTCTTC.

The chain combines TRBV20-1 with TRBJ2-3; D possibly corresponds to TRBD2 (6 bases). The CDR3 length is 14 residues. V lost 0 bases to trimming and J lost 6 bases, with 13 bases between them. Germline CDR1 reads DFQATT; CDR2 reads SNEGSKA (reference sequence). Here the CDR3 DNA reads TGCAGTGCTAGAGACCCCACTAGCTGGGATACGCAGTATTTT. Its protein product is CSARDPTSWDTQYF.

Of note for this clonotype: The junction departs from the called germline gene at one end, perhaps through a read error. The rearrangement links TRBV13 to TRBJ2-2, with D possibly being TRBD2 (5 bases). CDR3 length equals 15 residues. Germline CDR1 and CDR2: PRHDT and FYEKMQ (reference sequence). CDR3 region: CASSQVAGVTGEPFF. The CDR3 DNA reads as TGCGCCAGCAGCCAAGTTGCGGGCGTCACCGGGGAGCCGTTTTTT.

There are many counts of this clonotype. This rearrangement joins TRBV27 to TRBJ2-1; no clear D. Germline V CDR1 and CDR2: MNHEY, SMNVEV (reference sequence). The CDR3 has 15 amino acids. Trimming cost V 2 bases and J 4 bases, with 12 bases left between them. CDR3 DNA: TGTGCCAGCAGTTTAGAGTTGTACTCATACAATGAGCAGTTCTTC. Its translation: CASSLELYSYNEQFF.

This clonotype showed up many times. The chain combines TRBV12-3 or TRBV12-4 with TRBJ1-2; the D gene is possibly TRBD1 (5 bases). The V end was cut by 3 bases, the J end by 2 bases, with 10 bases between. The CDR3 sequence is 14 residues long. CDR3 amino acids: CASSFGGENYGYTF. CDR3 in DNA: TGTGCCAGCAGTTTCGGGGGAGAAAACTATGGCTACACCTTC.

This rearrangement joins TRBV9 to TRBJ2-1; 10 bases fit TRBD1. This CDR3 is built from 15 residues. Germline CDR1 SGDLS, CDR2 YYNGEE. V trimming: 2 bases; J trimming: 10 bases; junction bases outside the gene matches: 9. The CDR3: CASSVTGTGDYEQFF. The CDR3 region has the DNA TGTGCCAGCAGCGTCACCGGGACAGGGGACTACGAGCAGTTCTTC.

This clonotype was seen at least ten times. This rearrangement joins TRBV6-2 or TRBV6-3 to TRBJ2-3; TRBD1 aligns across 12 bases. Germline CDR1 is MNHEY and CDR2 is SVGEGT. J was trimmed by 3 bases and V by 8 bases; bases with no gene match: 3. The CDR3 contains 14 residues. The CDR3 bases are TGTGCCAGCGGGGACAGGGGGCGGACAGATACGCAGTATTTT. Its protein product is CASGDRGRTDTQYF.

This clonotype was seen a few times. The chain carries TRBV19 and TRBJ2-1; TRBD2 matches at 10 bases. Germline CDR1 reads LNHDA; CDR2 reads SQIVND (reference sequence). The V and J ends lost 6 bases and 1 base, in that order; junction bases with no gene match: 6. The CDR3 extends over 16 amino acids. DNA of the CDR3: TGTGCCAGTAGCCGATTAGCGGGAGGATCCTACAATGAGCAGTTCTTC. This encodes CASSRLAGGSYNEQFF.

The rearrangement uses TRBV14 and TRBJ2-1, with 9 nucleotides matching TRBD2. The germline gives CDR1 SGHDN, CDR2 FVKESK. The CDR3 extends over 15 amino acids. Unmatched junction bases numbered 4, after V lost 1 base and J lost 6 bases. CDR3 DNA sequence: TGTGCCAGCAGCCAAGTAGCGGGAGTACTCAATGAGCAGTTCTTC. As protein: CASSQVAGVLNEQFF.

This clonotype was picked up many times. An end of the junction does not agree with germline; a read error may underlie this. The CDR3 DNA is TGTGCCAGCAGCTTGGAATACCTTATTGAAGAACTGTTTTTT. Residues: CASSLEYLIEELFF. The chain couples TRBV5-5 to TRBJ1-4; D uncertain. Germline CDR1 SGHKS, CDR2 YYEKEE (reference sequence). The CDR3 covers 14 residues.

This clonotype was seen repeatedly, ten times or more. The CDR3 protein is CASSRGRGGAIDTQYF. CDR3 nucleotides: TGTGCCAGCAGCCGTGGACGGGGAGGCGCGATAGATACGCAGTATTTT. This chain links TRBV3-1 with TRBJ2-3; tentatively, D is TRBD2 (6 bases). CDR1 is LGHDT, CDR2 YNNKEL, per germline (reference sequence). This CDR3 region has 16 residues. V shed 4 bases and J shed 5 bases, with 19 bases lying between them.

The table lists this clonotype with many counts. The J gene is TRBJ1-2, the V gene TRBV27; D ambiguous. CDR3 size: 13 residues. The germline gives CDR1 MNHEY, CDR2 SMNVEV (reference sequence). Deletions cut 0 bases from V and 4 bases from J, with 6 bases between. CDR3 bases: TGTGCCAGCAGTTTATCCTACGCCTATGGCTACACCTTC. Protein product: CASSLSYAYGYTF.

This rearrangement joins TRBV11-2 to TRBJ1-4; D is undetermined. The germline gives CDR1 SGHAT, CDR2 FQNNGV. The CDR3 spans 17 residues. Trimming cost V 1 base and J 4 bases, with 16 bases left between them. This CDR3 is CASSLGQEATDNEKLFF. The CDR3 coding sequence is TGTGCCAGCAGCTTAGGCCAGGAGGCTACGGATAATGAAAAACTGTTTTTT.

This rearrangement joins TRBV12-3 or TRBV12-4 to TRBJ2-5, with TRBD2 identical over 13 bases. With V trimmed by 3 bases and J by 5 bases, 6 bases remained unmatched. This CDR3 comprises 16 residues. The chain's CDR3 is CASSFGLAGVWETQYF. In DNA, the CDR3 is TGTGCCAGCAGTTTCGGACTAGCGGGAGTGTGGGAGACCCAGTACTTC.

This clonotype was observed many times. V usage is TRBV11-2 and J usage is TRBJ2-2; D gene ambiguous. In germline, CDR1 is SGHAT, CDR2 FQNNGV. The CDR3 loop spans 14 amino acids. Trimming took off 6 bases at V and 4 bases at J, with 12 bases between the two ends. The DNA for the CDR3 is TGTGCCAGCAGACCCGGGCCTTCCACCGGGGAGCTGTTTTTT. Amino acid sequence: CASRPGPSTGELFF.

This clonotype has just a few counts. The chain combines TRBV28 with TRBJ2-3, with 10 bases matching TRBD2. Germline-derived CDR1 and CDR2 are MDHEN and SYDVKM. The CDR3 covers 19 residues. V shed 4 bases and J 8 bases; nucleotides not matched to a gene: 21. This CDR3 is CASSSRGLAGEAAEGTQYF. The DNA of the CDR3 is TGTGCCAGCAGTTCGAGGGGGCTAGCGGGAGAAGCGGCGGAAGGTACGCAGTATTTT.

The chain is built from TRBV4-1 and TRBJ2-1, with D possibly TRBD2 on 7 matching bases. The CDR3 is made up of 17 amino acids. Trimming cost V 0 bases and J 3 bases, with 15 bases left between them. Germline V CDR1 and CDR2: MGHRA, YSYEKL. The CDR3 sequence is CASSQEGGGTHYNEQFF. The CDR3 nucleotides are TGCGCCAGCAGCCAAGAAGGCGGGGGCACCCACTACAATGAGCAGTTCTTC.

V and J are TRBV5-1 and TRBJ2-6, with no clear D. V lost 4 bases to trimming and J lost 2 bases, with 22 bases between them. The CDR3 sequence is 19 residues long. Germline V gives CDR1 SGHRS, CDR2 YFSETQ. The CDR3, as DNA: TGCGCCAGCAGCCTCCTACCTGGTTCGGGCGTCACTGGGGCCAACGTCCTGACTTTC. Encoded protein: CASSLLPGSGVTGANVLTF.